These 18 T cell receptor beta chains were all obtained from the same sample, sequenced in a study of CD8+ T cells in alopecia areata (dated by TCRdb to the late 2010s). Library prep was done by the immunoSEQ multiplex PCR assay. For TCR sequencing, RNA was extracted from every sample and reverse transcribed into cDNA to serve as template. TCRdb stores this immuneACCESS table with in-frame sequences only. Part of the clones is absent; in the studies checked, under half of the shortfall reflects unresolved V genes, and no reason is known for the rest. The sample has 95,000 to 120,000 clones on record, 55% to 60% of them singletons. 23% of the sample comes from the top ten. The specimen sequenced was NKG2D-low CD8+ T cells sorted from blood. The cell subset or site label, as the study defines it: sorted CD8+ NKG2D-low blood T cells. The receptor set was obtained from a human donor with alopecia areata.

The V call is TRBV29-1, the J call TRBJ2-3; D remains ambiguous. Per germline, CDR1 SQVTM and CDR2 ANQGSEA. The CDR3 is 15 residues long. Deletions cut 3 bases from V and 0 bases from J, with 13 bases between. The CDR3: CSVDTPVSSTDTQYF. Written as DNA, the CDR3 is TGCAGCGTTGACACCCCAGTGAGTAGCACAGATACGCAGTATTTT.

The chain links TRBV5-1 to TRBJ2-7; 9 bases agree with TRBD2. CDR1 and CDR2 from the germline V gene are SGHRS and YFSETQ. The junction had 9 bases not matched to a gene; V was cut back by 0 bases and J by 5 bases. The CDR3 totals 16 residues. CDR3 amino acids: CASSLEMAGGLDEQYF. Here the CDR3 DNA reads TGCGCCAGCAGCTTGGAAATGGCGGGAGGGCTAGACGAGCAGTACTTC.

This clone has only a few counts. This rearrangement joins TRBV29-1 to TRBJ2-7; possible D gene TRBD2, 6 bases. The length of the CDR3 is 13 residues. V was pared by 4 bases and J by 3 bases, with 13 bases between. Looked up from germline, CDR1 is SQVTM and CDR2 is ANQGSEA. CDR3 loop: CSVAPGALYEQYF. The CDR3 DNA is TGCAGCGTTGCCCCGGGAGCACTCTACGAGCAGTACTTC.

This chain links TRBV5-6 with TRBJ2-7; 9 bases map to TRBD1. J was trimmed by 4 bases and V by 4 bases; bases with no gene match: 6. The CDR3 length is 14 residues. Germline V gene data show CDR1 as SGHDT and CDR2 as YYEEEE. CDR3 nucleotides: TGTGCCAGCAGCCAAACAGGGGGCAGTTACGAGCAGTACTTC. Encoded protein: CASSQTGGSYEQYF.

This chain links TRBV7-2 with TRBJ2-1, with D perhaps TRBD2 (6 bases). The V gene lost 3 bases and the J gene lost 8 bases, with 20 bases spanning the gap. The V gene's germline CDR1 is SGHTA and CDR2 FQGNSA. This CDR3 spans 16 amino acids. CDR3 protein: CASSFLSGRRVDEQFF. CDR3 sequence (DNA): TGTGCCAGCAGCTTCCTCTCTGGGCGGAGGGTCGATGAGCAGTTCTTC.

The chain has TRBV5-4 and TRBJ2-1; D is possibly TRBD1 (5 bases). This CDR3 spans 12 amino acids. V was trimmed by 0 bases and J by 10 bases, leaving 8 bases between them. Per germline, CDR1 SGHNT and CDR2 YYREEE (reference sequence). In nucleotides, the CDR3 is TGTGCCAGCAGCTTGGGGGGCGTAGAGCAGTTCTTC. Residues: CASSLGGVEQFF.

J is TRBJ1-1 and V is TRBV4-1; 7 nucleotides match TRBD1. After removal of 1 base from V and 7 bases from J, the junction contained 6 bases not matched to a gene. The CDR3 extends over 14 amino acids. Per germline, CDR1 MGHRA and CDR2 YSYEKL. DNA for the CDR3: TGCGCCAGCAGCCAAGTGGGGGACAGTTATGAAGCTTTCTTT. Its translation is CASSQVGDSYEAFF.

CDR3 sequence (DNA): TGTGCCAGCAGTTCGGGACTAGCGGTGGAGTACTTC. Translated, it gives CASSSGLAVEYF. The gene calls are TRBV27 and TRBJ2-7, with TRBD2 identical over 11 bases. This CDR3 comprises 12 residues. V lost 4 bases, J lost 11 bases, and 4 bases stayed unmatched. From germline, CDR1 is MNHEY and CDR2 SMNVEV (reference sequence).

V is TRBV30 and J is TRBJ2-1; D call uncertain. The CDR3 runs to 13 residues. In germline, CDR1 is GTSNPN, CDR2 SVGIG (reference sequence). Between the trimmed V and J ends, which lost 1 base and 2 bases, there was a span of 6 bases. CDR3 sequence (DNA): TGTGCCTGGAGTGACTCGACCTACAATGAGCAGTTCTTC. Protein sequence: CAWSDSTYNEQFF.

The rearrangement joins TRBV7-9 to TRBJ2-7; D possibly corresponds to TRBD2 (5 bases). Germline CDR1 and CDR2: SEHNR and FQNEAQ (reference sequence). This CDR3 contains 14 residues. V was trimmed by 5 bases and J by 1 base, leaving 12 bases between them. The chain's CDR3 is CASSPDSVSYEQYF. DNA for the CDR3: TGTGCCAGCAGCCCGGACTCCGTTTCCTACGAGCAGTACTTC.

The chain combines TRBV7-6 with TRBJ1-2; D gene unclear. The CDR3 totals 15 residues. V gave up 2 bases and J gave up 2 bases, with 12 bases separating them. From germline, CDR1 is SGHVS and CDR2 FNYEAQ. The CDR3 nucleotides read TGTGCCAGCAGCTTAAGTGCGGGTGCCAACTATGGCTACACCTTC. This gives the protein CASSLSAGANYGYTF.

V and J are TRBV25-1 and TRBJ2-7; D call uncertain. Trimming left V 8 bases short and J 1 base short, with 6 bases between. The CDR3 has 11 amino acids. Germline CDR1 MGHDK, CDR2 SYGVNS. CDR3 protein: CASGDSYEQYF. CDR3 bases: TGTGCCAGCGGAGATTCCTACGAGCAGTACTTC.

The sample holds a few counts of this clone. The gene calls are TRBV6-5 and TRBJ2-5; TRBD1 matches at 7 bases. The J call may be incorrect, as the DNA end agrees better with TRBJ2-7. Germline CDR1 reads MNHEY; CDR2 reads SVGAGI. This CDR3 is built from 15 residues. CDR3 DNA: TGTGCCAGCAGCGTTATCCGGGACAGCTCCTACGAGCAGTACTTC. This sequence encodes CASSVIRDSSYEQYF.

The chain combines TRBV7-3 with TRBJ2-1; the match to TRBD2 covers 9 bases. CDR1 and CDR2 (germline): SGHTA, FQGTGA. V dropped 1 base and J dropped 8; count of bases not matched to a gene: 0. CDR3 length: 13 amino acids. CDR3 coding DNA: TGTGCCAGCAGCTTAAGCGGGGGGGATGAGCAGTTCTTC. It specifies CASSLSGGDEQFF.

The chain joins TRBV5-4 to TRBJ2-7; 7 bases line up with TRBD2. Germline lookup yields CDR1 SGHNT and CDR2 YYREEE (reference sequence). This CDR3 is 15 amino acids long. Trimming at V came to 1 base and at J to 4 bases, leaving 8 bases not matched to a gene. The CDR3 loop is CASSLWWEGPYEQYF. CDR3 DNA: TGTGCCAGCAGCTTGTGGTGGGAGGGCCCATACGAGCAGTACTTC.

The chain employs TRBV15 and TRBJ2-1; 7 bases are a match to TRBD1. CDR3 length equals 13 residues. The V and J ends lost 6 bases and 6 bases, in that order; junction bases with no gene match: 5. Germline lookup yields CDR1 LNHNV and CDR2 YYDKDF (reference sequence). The CDR3 loop is CATSDRATNEQFF. The CDR3 nucleotides read TGTGCCACCAGTGACAGGGCGACCAATGAGCAGTTCTTC.

The table lists this clone with a count of one. The chain carries TRBV11-2 and TRBJ2-1; the D gene is possibly TRBD2 (6 bases). CDR3 size: 16 residues. In germline, CDR1 is SGHAT, CDR2 FQNNGV. Trimming shortened V by 5 bases and J by 0 bases, and 14 bases separated the two germline ends. The CDR3: CASSLTAGSSYNEQFF. The CDR3 DNA sequence: TGTGCCAGCAGCCTTACTGCGGGGAGCTCCTACAATGAGCAGTTCTTC. Drawing the rest from reference TRBV11-2 and TRBJ2-1, the complete variable domain is EAGVAQSPRYKIIEKRQSVAFWCNPISGHATLYWYQQILGQGPKLLIQFQNNGVVDDSQLPKDRFSAERLKGVDSTLKIQPAKLEDSAVYLCASSLTAGSSYNEQFFGPGTRLTVL.

The chain links TRBV4-1 to TRBJ2-7; TRBD2 matches at 7 bases. CDR1 MGHRA and CDR2 YSYEKL come from the germline V gene. CDR3 length: 16 amino acids. J was trimmed by 5 bases and V by 4 bases; bases with no gene match: 14. As DNA, the CDR3 is TGCGCCAGCAGCCCTAAAGGCCCCGGGACTATGGACGAGCAGTACTTC. Translation gives CASSPKGPGTMDEQYF.